Listed below are T cell receptor beta chains from one sample, sequenced in a study of blood T cell repertoires in COVID-19. Clones were read by immunoSEQ multiplex PCR, and TCRdb kept only the in-frame ones, dropping some. The sample includes some 31,000 clones, about 89% of them seen just once. Sequencing was done on a sample of peripheral blood. All receptors come from a man aged 65 to 85 with active COVID-19. CDR3s include the opening cysteine and the closing phenylalanine or tryptophan. The D gene is left open where the match is weak. Expanded clones get a size class; other rows say once, few or many, or leave the size out.

J	V	size	D	DNA	CDR3
TRBJ2-6	TRBV10-1	-	-	TGCGCCAGGGATACGCCGAGGGTCGCCGTCGTCCTGACTTTC	CARDTPRVAVVLTF
TRBJ2-2	TRBV11-2	once	-	TGTGCCAGCACCCCCCGCGGGTCCCACGGGGAGCTGTTTTTT	CASTPRGSHGELFF
TRBJ1-1	TRBV10-3	-	TRBD1	TGTGCCATCAGTGGGAAAGGGACAGGGGCCACTGAAGCTTTCTTT	CAISGKGTGATEAFF
TRBJ2-7	TRBV12-3/TRBV12-4	-	TRBD2	TGTGCCAGCGCGGGCGGGGGCTCCTACGAGCAGTACTTC	CASAGGGSYEQYF
TRBJ2-7	TRBV30	-	TRBD2	TGTGCCCTCGCCGGGACTAGCCGAATGTGGGAGCAGTACTTC	CALAGTSRMWEQYF
TRBJ2-7	TRBV28	-	-	TGTGCCAGCACACACACTAAATACGAGCAGTACTTC	CASTHTKYEQYF
TRBJ2-2	TRBV19	-	TRBD2	TGTGCCAGTGCCGAACTAGCGGGCACCGGGGAGCTGTTTTTT	CASAELAGTGELFF
TRBJ2-3	TRBV3-1/TRBV3-2	once	-	TGTGCCAGCAGCCAACTAACTAGCCACTACACAGATACGCAGTATTTT	CASSQLTSHYTDTQYF
TRBJ2-3	TRBV10-2	-	TRBD1	TGCGCCAGCAGTGACCAGGGGGCCGGCACAGATACGCAGTATTTT	CASSDQGAGTDTQYF
TRBJ2-2	TRBV7-2	-	-	TGTGCCAGCAGCCCGGTCGTGGACACCGGGGAGCTGTTTTTT	CASSPVVDTGELFF
TRBJ1-2	TRBV19	-	-	TGTGCCAGTAGTTCGGACGGAGGCTATGGCTACACCTTC	CASSSDGGYGYTF
TRBJ2-2	TRBV19	-	TRBD2	TGTGCCAGCCGGGGGGTTGCGGGGAACACCGGGGAGCTGTTTTTT	CASRGVAGNTGELFF
TRBJ1-1	TRBV20-1	-	-	TGCAGTGCTAGTTCAGCAGGGCGGTTCACTGAAGCTTTCTTT	CSASSAGRFTEAFF
TRBJ2-1	TRBV18	-	-	TGTGCCAGCTCACCTGGCGGAGGCTCCTACAATGAGCAGTTCTTC	CASSPGGGSYNEQFF